Shown below are 10 T cell receptor beta chains from a single sample sequenced in a study of beta chain features in type 1 diabetes listed by TCRdb under 2018. What the work shows at the level of the full study, not this receptor alone: Type 1 diabetes patients showed a moderate but significant shortening of TCRB CDR3 length in all four CD4+ subsets.

Their specific antigens are unknown. The method behind the library was the immunoSEQ multiplex PCR assay. The entire isolated RNA was reverse transcribed using the High Capacity cDNA Reverse Transcription Kit, and thus expressed TCRB transcripts were sequenced. TCRdb stores this immuneACCESS table with in-frame sequences only. Part of the clones is absent; in the studies checked, under half of the shortfall reflects unresolved V genes, and no reason is known for the rest. For this sample the table gives about 160,000 clones, of which 7% to 9% were detected only once. The ten most abundant clones make up under 0.55% of the sample. The sequenced sample consisted of central memory CD4+ T cells from blood. The receptor set was obtained from a man younger than 35 with type 1 diabetes.

This clone came up many times. The chain recombines TRBV29-1 with TRBJ2-1; D may be TRBD1 (6 bases). CDR1 is SQVTM, CDR2 ANQGSEA, per germline. V was shortened by 6 bases and J by 0 bases, with 15 bases between the two germline ends. CDR3 length equals 15 residues. Here the CDR3 DNA reads TGCAGCGTGGGAACAGGGCCCAGCTCCTACAATGAGCAGTTCTTC. It translates to CSVGTGPSSYNEQFF.

This clone has a count of ten or more. V gene TRBV28 combines with J gene TRBJ2-1; TRBD2 agrees at 7 bases. V shed 7 bases, J shed 10 bases, and the junction held 10 bases outside the gene matches. CDR1 and CDR2 from the germline V gene are MDHEN and SYDVKM. This CDR3 spans 13 amino acids. The CDR3 DNA reads TGTGCCAGCATCGGGGGGATCCGGAGGGAGCAGTTCTTC. Translation: CASIGGIRREQFF.

The chain joins TRBV15 to TRBJ2-3; 10 bases match TRBD2. CDR1 and CDR2 (germline): LNHNV, YYDKDF (reference sequence). V lost 1 base, J lost 7 bases, and 8 bases stayed unmatched. The CDR3 is 16 residues long. CDR3 protein: CATSRGTSGVGNTQYF. CDR3 coding DNA: TGTGCCACCAGCAGAGGCACTAGCGGGGTTGGGAATACGCAGTATTTT.

This clone was observed a single time. The V gene is TRBV6-1, the J gene TRBJ2-7; D not certain. The CDR3 extends over 14 amino acids. Germline V lookup: CDR1 MNHNS, CDR2 SASEGT. V gave up 6 bases and J gave up 0 bases, with 12 bases separating them. CDR3 DNA: TGTGCCAGCAGGTCCGGCGCTAGCTCCTACGAGCAGTACTTC. It translates to CASRSGASSYEQYF.

This clone was seen a handful of times. V is TRBV18 and J is TRBJ2-7; D is possibly TRBD1 (5 bases). This CDR3 comprises 15 residues. CDR1 and CDR2 (germline): KGHSH, LQKENI. Trimming shortened V by 1 base and J by 1 base, and 11 bases separated the two germline ends. CDR3 in DNA: TGTGCCAGCTCACCACGGTCCCAGGGTTCCTACGAGCAGTACTTC. Translation: CASSPRSQGSYEQYF.

This clone has at least ten counts. The chain employs TRBV30 and TRBJ1-2; TRBD1 matches 8 bases. Germline V gene data show CDR1 as GTSNPN and CDR2 as SVGIG (reference sequence). The CDR3 runs 11 residues. The CDR3 coding sequence is TGTGCGGACAGGGAGAAGAATGGCTACACCTTC. Translated: CADREKNGYTF. The full variable domain, its missing parts supplied by reference TRBV30 and TRBJ1-2, is SQTIHQWPATLVQPVGSPLSLECTVEGTSNPNLYWYRQAAGRGLQLLFYSVGIGQISSEVPQNLSASRPQDRQFILSSKKLLLSDSGFYLCADREKNGYTFGSGTRLTVV.

The chain links TRBV21-1 to TRBJ1-3; the table's D gene call, TRBD1, was not cross checked with the DNA. TRBV21-1 is assigned pseudogene status. This CDR3 has 17 amino acids. CDR3 sequence reads: CASSKDTRQGAGNTIYF. The CDR3 DNA reads as TGTGCCAGCAGCAAAGACACCCGACAGGGGGCTGGAAACACCATATATTTT.

The chain has TRBV18 and TRBJ1-4, with a possible D match to TRBD1 (5 bases). The CDR3 covers 13 residues. V shed 6 bases and J shed 7 bases, with 12 bases lying between them. Germline V CDR1 and CDR2: KGHSH, LQKENI. The CDR3 DNA sequence: TGTGCCAGCTCCTTTGACAGAAGTGAAAAACTGTTTTTT. This encodes CASSFDRSEKLFF.

The chain links TRBV6-6 to TRBJ1-2, with a tentative D call TRBD1 (5 bases). Between the trimmed V and J ends, which lost 2 bases and 8 bases, there was a span of 18 bases. In germline, CDR1 is MNHNY, CDR2 SVGAGI (reference sequence). There are 15 residues in the CDR3. The CDR3: CASSYRIRDIEGYTF. Written as DNA, the CDR3 is TGTGCCAGCAGTTACCGTATCAGGGATATAGAGGGCTACACCTTC.

This clone was picked up a small number of times. V is TRBV18 and J is TRBJ1-5, with TRBD1 as a possible D gene (6 bases). The CDR3 runs 14 residues. Trimming shortened V by 4 bases and J by 2 bases, and 9 bases separated the two germline ends. Germline V gene sequence: CDR1 KGHSH, CDR2 LQKENI. The CDR3 protein is CASSLDRRNQPQHF. The CDR3 region has the DNA TGTGCCAGCTCACTCGACAGGCGCAATCAGCCCCAGCATTTT.